The entry below describes one T cell receptor (beta chain). The CDR3 totals 14 residues. With V trimmed by 5 bases and J by 1 base, 4 bases remained unmatched. CDR1 SGHNT and CDR2 YENEEA come from the germline V gene. Original analysis: The assay estimated nucleated cells by amplifying reference gene primers. Sequenced by immunoSEQ multiplex PCR; TCRdb stores in-frame clones only, minus some. The DNA gave D and trimming, while V, J and clone size come from that table. This table holds approximately 72,000 clones, around nine tenths found once. The data were obtained in a study of blood T cell repertoires in COVID-19. Study summary: From the United States, Italy and Spain came samples of acute and convalescent COVID-19. Nucleic acid was either cDNA or gDNA, and it came from T cells, B-cell-depleted T cells, or PBMCs.

This chain connects TRBV11-3 to TRBJ1-1; 7 bases map to TRBD1. This TCR derives from a woman aged 55-69 years with acute or convalescent COVID-19. Specimen: peripheral blood. Here the CDR3 reads CASSLGGPNTEAFF. The CDR3 DNA is TGTGCCAGCAGCCTAGGGGGCCCGAACACTGAAGCTTTCTTT.